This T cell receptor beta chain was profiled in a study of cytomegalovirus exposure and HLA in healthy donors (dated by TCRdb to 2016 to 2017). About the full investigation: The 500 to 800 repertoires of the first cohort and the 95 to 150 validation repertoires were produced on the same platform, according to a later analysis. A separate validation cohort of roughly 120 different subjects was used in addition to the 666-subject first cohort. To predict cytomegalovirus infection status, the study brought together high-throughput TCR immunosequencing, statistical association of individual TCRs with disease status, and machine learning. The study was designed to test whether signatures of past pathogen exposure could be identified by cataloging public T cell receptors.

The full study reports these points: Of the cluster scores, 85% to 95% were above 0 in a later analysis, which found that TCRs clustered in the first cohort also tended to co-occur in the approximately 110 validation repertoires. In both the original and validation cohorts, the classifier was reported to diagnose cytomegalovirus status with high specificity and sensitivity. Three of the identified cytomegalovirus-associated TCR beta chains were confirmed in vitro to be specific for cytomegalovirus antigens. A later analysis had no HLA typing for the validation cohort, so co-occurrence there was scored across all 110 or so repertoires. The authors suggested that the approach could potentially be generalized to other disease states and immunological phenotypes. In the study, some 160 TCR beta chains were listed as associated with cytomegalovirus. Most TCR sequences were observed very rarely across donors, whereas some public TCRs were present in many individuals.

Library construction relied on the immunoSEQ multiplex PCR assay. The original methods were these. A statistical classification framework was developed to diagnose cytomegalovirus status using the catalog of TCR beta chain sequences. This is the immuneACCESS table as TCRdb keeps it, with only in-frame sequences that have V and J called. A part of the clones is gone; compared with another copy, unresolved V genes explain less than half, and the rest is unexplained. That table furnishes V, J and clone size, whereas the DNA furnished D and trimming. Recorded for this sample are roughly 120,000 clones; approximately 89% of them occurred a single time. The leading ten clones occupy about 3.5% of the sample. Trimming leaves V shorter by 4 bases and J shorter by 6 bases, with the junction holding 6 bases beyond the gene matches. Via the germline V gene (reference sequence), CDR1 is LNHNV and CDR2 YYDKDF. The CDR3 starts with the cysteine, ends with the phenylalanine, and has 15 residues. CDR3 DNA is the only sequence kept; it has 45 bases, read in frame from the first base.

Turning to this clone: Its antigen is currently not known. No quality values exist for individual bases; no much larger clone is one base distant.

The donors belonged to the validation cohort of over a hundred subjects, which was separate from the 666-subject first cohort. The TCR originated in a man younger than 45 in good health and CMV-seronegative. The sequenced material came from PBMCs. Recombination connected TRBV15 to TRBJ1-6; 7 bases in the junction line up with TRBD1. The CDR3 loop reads CATSIDRASNSPLHF. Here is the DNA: TGTGCCACCAGCATTGACAGGGCTTCTAATTCACCCCTCCACTTT.